These 27 T cell receptor beta chains were all obtained from the same sample, sequenced in a study of blood T cells in healthy people across ages (dated by TCRdb to about 2015). The library was obtained by 5' RACE. For sequencing, an Illumina HiSeq 2500 was employed. A second PCR of roughly 6 to 12 cycles was performed with a sample-barcoded 5' primer and a J-beta primer mix. The public reads were reanalyzed by TCRdb: fastp trimming at Q25, MiXCR alignment, in-frame beta chains only. Entries are consolidated by CDR3 protein sequence, retaining the most common genes and DNA. This sample lists about 570,000 distinct CDR3 sequences; about 25% were detected once. The ten most abundant clones make up 15% to 20% of the sample. Sequenced input: blood. The receptors derive from a woman between 70 and 85 years old in good health.

This sequence joins TRBV3-1 and TRBJ1-2; tentative D call: TRBD1 (6 bases). The CDR3 length is 13 residues. V was cut by 4 bases and J by 6 bases, with 12 bases left in between. In germline, CDR1 is LGHDT, CDR2 YNNKEL (reference sequence). The CDR3 loop is CASSLTGMHGYTF. CDR3 bases: TGTGCCAGCAGCCTTACAGGGATGCATGGCTACACCTTC.

The sample holds a few counts of this clonotype. The chain couples TRBV29-1 to TRBJ2-5; D unclear. Trimming took 4 bases from V and 11 from J, leaving 17 bases between them. The CDR3 spans 12 residues. The germline V gene encodes CDR1 SQVTM and CDR2 ANQGSEA. The CDR3 nucleotides read TGCAGCGTTGGAGGCAGACCCTATGAGCAGTACTTC. Its protein product is CSVGGRPYEQYF.

The rearrangement joins TRBV12-3 or TRBV12-4 to TRBJ2-1, with 10 bases matching TRBD2. The DNA end is a closer match to TRBJ2-5, so the J assignment may be wrong. The CDR3 totals 16 residues. CDR3: CASSRGQRGGLETQYF. In DNA, the CDR3 is TGTGCCAGCAGCCGAGGGCAGCGGGGGGGCCTCGAGACCCAGTACTTC.

In nucleotides, the CDR3 is TGTGCCAGCAGTTTTACCGTTCTTCTCTACAATGAGCAGTTCTTC. Protein product: CASSFTVLLYNEQFF. The V gene is TRBV12-3 or TRBV12-4, the J gene TRBJ2-1, with D unresolved. The CDR3 length is 15 residues. The V end lost 3 bases, the J end lost 3 bases, and 12 bases lay between the germline ends.

The V gene is TRBV12-3 or TRBV12-4, the J gene TRBJ1-1; D is undetermined. The CDR3 runs 13 residues. V lost 6 bases and J lost 5, with 13 bases in between. The CDR3 DNA reads TGTGCCAGCAGCGTGGCAGCGTGGACTGAAGCTTTCTTT. It codes for CASSVAAWTEAFF.

This clonotype was seen once. This rearrangement joins TRBV7-2 to TRBJ1-2; D perhaps matches TRBD1 (5 bases). Germline assignment: CDR1 SGHTA and CDR2 FQGNSA. CDR3 length equals 14 residues. The V and J ends lost 5 bases and 5 bases respectively, with 15 bases between them. In DNA form, the CDR3 reads TGTGCCAGCAGCCTCAAAGGGGAGATTTATGGCTACACCTTC. Its translation is CASSLKGEIYGYTF.

There are many counts of this clonotype. The V and J genes are TRBV3-1 and TRBJ2-5; D may correspond to TRBD1 or TRBD2 (7 bases each). The CDR3 contains 13 residues. The germline V and J ends were trimmed by 11 bases and 3 bases, with 16 bases remaining between them. The germline gives CDR1 LGHDT, CDR2 YNNKEL (reference sequence). The CDR3 coding sequence is TGTGCCGCCAGGGGGGGGAACAAAGAGACCCAGTACTTC. It codes for CAARGGNKETQYF.

The chain has TRBV6-1 and TRBJ2-5; TRBD1 aligns across 7 bases. Germline CDR1 and CDR2: MNHNS and SASEGT. V lost 6 bases and J lost 5; bases outside the gene matches: 12. The CDR3 extends over 15 amino acids. In nucleotides, the CDR3 is TGTGCCAGCAGAGAAACAAAGGGGGCTGGGGAGACCCAGTACTTC. Protein: CASRETKGAGETQYF.

The table lists this clonotype with a count of one. An end of the junction does not agree with germline; a read error may underlie this. The chain uses TRBV6-5 and TRBJ2-2; TRBD2 aligns across 7 bases. CDR1 and CDR2 from the germline V gene are MNHEY and SVGAGI. The CDR3 contains 15 residues. CDR3 region: CASRPGLLNTGELFF. In DNA, the CDR3 is TGTGCCAGCAGACCGGGACTACTGAACACCGGGGAGCTGTTCTTT.

In the case of this clonotype: No DNA is shown, since the ends of the CDR3 on it are uncertain; the CDR3 is the one TCRdb lists. The V and J genes are TRBV7-2 and TRBJ2-2; TRBD1, the table's D call, lacks a check against the DNA. The CDR3 has 16 amino acids, counting both end residues. Looked up from germline, CDR1 is SGHTA and CDR2 is FQGNSA. The CDR3 sequence is CASSLAGGGGPGSCFF.

This clonotype has more than one count but fewer than ten. The chain uses TRBV6-6 and TRBJ2-4; tentatively, D is TRBD1 (6 bases). The germline V gene encodes CDR1 MNHNY and CDR2 SVGAGI (reference sequence). Deletions cut 2 bases from V and 6 bases from J, with 14 bases between. The CDR3 has 15 residues. The CDR3 loop reads CASSYTGTSLNIQYF. The CDR3 DNA reads TGTGCCAGCAGTTACACCGGGACATCGTTAAACATTCAGTACTTC.

V gene TRBV6-6 combines with J gene TRBJ1-4, with D tentatively TRBD1 (5 bases). CDR1 and CDR2 from the germline V gene are MNHNY and SVGAGI (reference sequence). The CDR3 totals 13 residues. V dropped 6 bases and J dropped 8 bases, with 13 bases sitting between them. The CDR3 reads CASSLRALEKLFF. The CDR3 nucleotides read TGTGCCAGCAGCCTCAGGGCCTTAGAAAAACTGTTTTTT.

This clonotype was seen a handful of times. This chain uses TRBV3-1 with TRBJ2-7; D might be TRBD2 (7 bases). Germline values: CDR1 LGHDT, CDR2 YNNKEL (reference sequence). V was pared by 4 bases and J by 3 bases, with 19 bases between. This CDR3 has 16 amino acids. The CDR3 DNA sequence: TGTGCCAGCAGCCTCTCCGGGGGGCGTTGGGGCTACGAGCAGTACTTC. Translated, it gives CASSLSGGRWGYEQYF.

The chain uses TRBV4-3 and TRBJ1-6; no definite D call. CDR1 is LGHNA and CDR2 is YSLEER in the germline V gene. The V end lost 3 bases, the J end lost 6 bases, and 9 bases lay between the germline ends. The CDR3 has 14 residues. The DNA for the CDR3 is TGCGCCAGCAGCCAGAACAGTATTAATTCACCCCTCCACTTT. Protein sequence: CASSQNSINSPLHF.

V and J are TRBV5-6 and TRBJ2-1; D might be TRBD1 (5 bases). Germline assignment: CDR1 SGHDT and CDR2 YYEEEE. Trimming left V 4 bases short and J 12 bases short, with 14 bases between. CDR3 length: 12 amino acids. The CDR3 loop is CASSGAASVQFF. Here the CDR3 DNA reads TGTGCCAGCAGCGGGGCCGCTTCTGTGCAGTTCTTC.

This clonotype was seen a handful of times. This chain joins TRBV11-2 and TRBJ1-1, with D hard to call. V was pared by 5 bases and J by 2 bases, with 9 bases between. Germline V lookup: CDR1 SGHAT, CDR2 FQNNGV. The CDR3 extends over 13 amino acids. CDR3 protein: CASSRVGNTEAFF. The CDR3 DNA follows: TGTGCCAGCAGCAGGGTCGGTAACACTGAAGCTTTCTTT.

This clonotype was seen a handful of times. This chain joins TRBV27 and TRBJ2-1; TRBD1 is a possible D gene (6 bases). The J call may be faulty, since TRBJ2-7 better matches the DNA end. Germline CDR1 is MNHEY and CDR2 is SMNVEV (reference sequence). CDR3 size: 13 residues. This CDR3 is CASSVGQPYEQYF. DNA of the CDR3: TGTGCCAGCAGTGTTGGACAGCCCTACGAGCAGTACTTC.

Only a few counts were recorded for this clonotype. This chain links TRBV20-1 with TRBJ2-5, with D possibly being TRBD2 (6 bases). CDR1 DFQATT and CDR2 SNEGSKA come from the germline V gene (reference sequence). Between the trimmed V and J ends, which lost 7 bases and 2 bases, there was a span of 17 bases. The CDR3 runs to 14 residues. The CDR3 nucleotides read TGCAGTGGGGGACGGCGGGACTCTCAAGAGACCCAGTACTTC. This codes for CSGGRRDSQETQYF.

The gene calls are TRBV19 and TRBJ2-3; 7 bases fit TRBD1. The CDR3 contains 13 residues. Germline V gene data show CDR1 as LNHDA and CDR2 as SQIVND (reference sequence). The trim removed 7 bases at V and 1 base at J, leaving 2 bases unmatched. CDR3 protein: CASTGTGTDTQYF. The CDR3 nucleotides are TGTGCCAGTACAGGGACAGGCACAGATACGCAGTATTTT. The variable domain in full, with the rest retrieved from reference TRBV19 and TRBJ2-3, is DGGITQSPKYLFRKEGQNVTLSCEQNLNHDAMYWYRQDPGQGLRLIYYSQIVNDFQKGDIAEGYSVSREKKESFPLTVTSAQKNPTAFYLCASTGTGTDTQYFGPGTRLTVL.

DNA for the CDR3: TGTGCCAGCACCTACTCGGAGCCCGGGTTGTTTTTT. Its translation: CASTYSEPGLFF. V gene TRBV21-1 combines with J gene TRBJ1-4; the D segment call TRBD1 is taken from the table without a DNA check. TRBV21-1 corresponds to a pseudogene. The CDR3 loop spans 12 amino acids.

The rearrangement joins TRBV5-5 to TRBJ1-4; D is unclear. The CDR3 extends over 15 amino acids. The V end was cut by 2 bases, the J end by 4 bases, with 12 bases between. Looked up from germline, CDR1 is SGHKS and CDR2 is YYEKEE (reference sequence). CDR3 DNA: TGTGCCAGCAGCTTTCTTACCGGGCGTAATGAAAAACTGTTTTTT. It specifies CASSFLTGRNEKLFF.

This sequence joins TRBV20-1 and TRBJ2-5; the D gene is possibly TRBD2 (6 bases). Near its end, the DNA agrees better with TRBJ2-7, so the J call may be wrong. The length of the CDR3 is 13 residues. Germline assignment: CDR1 DFQATT and CDR2 SNEGSKA (reference sequence). As DNA, the CDR3 is TGCAGTGCTACTTCTAGCGCCGCCTACGAGCAGTACTTC. Translated: CSATSSAAYEQYF.

There are a few counts of this clonotype. The chain has TRBV5-1 and TRBJ2-7; 10 bases line up with TRBD1. Germline CDR1 reads SGHRS; CDR2 reads YFSETQ. The CDR3 sequence is 14 residues long. The junction had 6 bases not matched to a gene; V was cut back by 3 bases and J by 6 bases. CDR3 in amino acids: CASSSGTGESEQYF. The CDR3 DNA follows: TGCGCCAGCAGCTCGGGGACAGGGGAAAGCGAGCAGTACTTC.

This chain uses TRBV5-1 with TRBJ2-7, with TRBD2 identical over 7 bases. Trimming at V came to 4 bases and at J to 4 bases, leaving 11 bases not matched to a gene. This CDR3 contains 15 residues. Per the germline V gene, CDR1 is SGHRS and CDR2 is YFSETQ. This CDR3 reads CASSPLRGGSYEQYF. The CDR3 nucleotides are TGCGCCAGCAGCCCGCTGAGGGGCGGGAGTTACGAGCAGTACTTC.

The J gene is TRBJ2-3, the V gene TRBV6-5; D is ambiguous. Per germline, CDR1 MNHEY and CDR2 SVGAGI. The CDR3 has 16 amino acids. Trimming left V 0 bases short and J 2 bases short, with 12 bases between. CDR3 residues: CASSYSNVGDTDTQYF. In DNA form, the CDR3 reads TGTGCCAGCAGTTACTCGAACGTCGGCGACACAGATACGCAGTATTTT.

This clonotype has a handful of counts. The chain is built from TRBV7-2 and TRBJ2-4; D is uncertain. V dropped 5 bases and J dropped 6 bases, with 14 bases sitting between them. The CDR3 is 14 amino acids. Germline assignment: CDR1 SGHTA and CDR2 FQGNSA. CDR3 amino acids: CASSTSSGGNIQYF. CDR3 in DNA: TGTGCCAGCAGCACCTCCTCGGGCGGAAACATTCAGTACTTC.

This clonotype was counted between two and nine times. The chain carries TRBV7-2 and TRBJ1-2, with 8 nucleotides matching TRBD1. V shed 4 bases, J shed 8 bases, and the junction held 9 bases outside the gene matches. The CDR3 extends over 14 amino acids. CDR1 and CDR2 from the germline V gene are SGHTA and FQGNSA. The CDR3, as DNA: TGTGCCAGCAGCTCCTCGACAGGGGTACGGGGCTACACCTTC. This sequence encodes CASSSSTGVRGYTF.